The rows below give T cell receptor beta chains drawn from one sample of a study of T cell responses to AZD1222 COVID-19 vaccine. Measured with immunoSEQ multiplex PCR; TCRdb has only the in-frame clones, and not every one. The profile shows approximately 120,000 clones, roughly 86% of them singletons. Sequencing used peripheral blood, obtained on day 0 of AZD1222 vaccination. These receptors were collected from an adult in good health. CDR3s include the opening cysteine and the closing phenylalanine or tryptophan.

j_call,v_call,cdr3_aa
TRBJ1-5,TRBV6-7,CASSLLQGAQQPQHF
TRBJ1-1,TRBV5-1,CASSLGTGYPTEAFF
TRBJ2-5,TRBV6-5,CASSPGPRDQYF
TRBJ2-1,TRBV10-1,CASRGLVYRNEQFF
TRBJ1-1,TRBV30,CAWSKGMNTEAFF
TRBJ2-3,TRBV15,CATSRGDSTDTQYF
TRBJ2-1,TRBV4-3,CASSHTGGGEQFF
TRBJ2-3,TRBV7-6,CASSVLAGGLSDTQYF
TRBJ1-6,TRBV7-2,CASSFTGGGNSPLHF
TRBJ1-2,TRBV5-1,CASSPQGAGYTF
TRBJ2-7,TRBV3-1/TRBV3-2,CASSQDLTTGDDEQYF
TRBJ2-5,TRBV5-1,CASRPTSDPRETQYF
TRBJ1-5,TRBV5-8,CASSSGGNQPQHF
TRBJ1-4,TRBV30,CAWSVRVTTNEKLFF
TRBJ2-7,TRBV25-1,CASSQGGWTYEQYF
TRBJ2-3,TRBV27,CASSLGLAKDTQYF
TRBJ2-1,TRBV19,CASSIVSPDNEQFF
TRBJ1-5,TRBV2,CASRRGGGAQPQHF
TRBJ2-7,TRBV11-2,CASSPAPRDEQYF
TRBJ2-1,TRBV5-6,CASSLGLRGGSYNEQFF
TRBJ2-1,TRBV14,CASSGSTGNEQFF
TRBJ1-2,TRBV12-3/TRBV12-4,CASSTGLIYGYTF
TRBJ2-2,TRBV5-1,CASSQGQSTTGELFF
TRBJ1-5,TRBV5-8,CASSFFTGSNQPQHF
TRBJ2-1,TRBV4-2,CASSQDKGGGASYNEQFF
TRBJ2-7,TRBV12-3/TRBV12-4,CASRQGSSYEQYF
TRBJ1-2,TRBV28,CASQTPRYNYGYTF
TRBJ1-3,TRBV5-6,CASSLANRGNTIYF
TRBJ2-3,TRBV28,CASSLSKRGGWDTQYF
TRBJ2-2,TRBV6-2/TRBV6-3,CASSPAPGGVGELFF
TRBJ1-2,TRBV7-3,CASSLTAEGSGYTF
TRBJ2-3,TRBV5-1,CASKSRLVRERGDTQYF
TRBJ1-6,TRBV2,CASRRRQGPSNLNSPLHF
TRBJ1-3,TRBV30,CAWSVPGTAGNTIYF
TRBJ2-1,TRBV18,CASSPGQEQFF
TRBJ2-1,TRBV5-4,CASRNNLAGVNEQFF
TRBJ2-3,TRBV5-1,CASSLAVTDTQYF
TRBJ2-1,TRBV19,CASSKGTSRGYNEQFF
TRBJ2-7,TRBV24-1,CATSDSLTGGEQYF
TRBJ2-7,TRBV3-1/TRBV3-2,CATARGLTTYEQYF
TRBJ2-3,TRBV7-6,CASSSLLAFGTDTQYF
TRBJ1-2,TRBV9,CASSARTGYGYTF
TRBJ1-1,TRBV9,CASSVESITEAFF
TRBJ2-5,TRBV11-1,CASSFSGWETQYF
TRBJ2-1,TRBV27,CASSLAGGYNEQFF
TRBJ1-5,TRBV6-6,CASSYSGAVQPQHF
TRBJ1-1,TRBV18,CASSPPGATEAFF